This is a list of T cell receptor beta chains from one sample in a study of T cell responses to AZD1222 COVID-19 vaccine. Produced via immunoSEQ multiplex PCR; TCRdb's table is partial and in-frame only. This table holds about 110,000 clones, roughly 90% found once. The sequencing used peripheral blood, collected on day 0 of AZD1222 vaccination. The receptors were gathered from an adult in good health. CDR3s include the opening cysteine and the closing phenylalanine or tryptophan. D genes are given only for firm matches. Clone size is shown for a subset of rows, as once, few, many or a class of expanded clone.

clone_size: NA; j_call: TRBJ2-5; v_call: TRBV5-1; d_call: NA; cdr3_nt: TGCGCCAGCAGCTTGGCGGATAAAGAGACCCAGTACTTC; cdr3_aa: CASSLADKETQYF
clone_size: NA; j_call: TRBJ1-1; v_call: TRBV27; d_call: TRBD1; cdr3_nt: TGTGCCACCTCAGCACAGGGGAGCACTGAAGCTTTCTTT; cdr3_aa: CATSAQGSTEAFF
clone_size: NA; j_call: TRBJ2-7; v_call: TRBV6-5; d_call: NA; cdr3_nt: TGTGCCAGCAGCGCTACCTATCCTACCTACGAGCAGTACTTC; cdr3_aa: CASSATYPTYEQYF
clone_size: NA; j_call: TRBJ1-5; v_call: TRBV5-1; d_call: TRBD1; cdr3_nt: TGCGCCAGCAGCTTGACAGGGACAGTGGATCAGCCCCAGCATTTT; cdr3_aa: CASSLTGTVDQPQHF
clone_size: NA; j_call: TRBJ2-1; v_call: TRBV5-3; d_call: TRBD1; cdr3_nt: TGTGCCAGAAGCTGGGGACAGGGGAATGAGCAGTTCTTC; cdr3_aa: CARSWGQGNEQFF
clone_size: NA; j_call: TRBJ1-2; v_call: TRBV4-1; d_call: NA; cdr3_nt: TGCGCCAGCAGCCAGCATTCGATGGGGGATTATGGCTACACCTTC; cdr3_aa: CASSQHSMGDYGYTF
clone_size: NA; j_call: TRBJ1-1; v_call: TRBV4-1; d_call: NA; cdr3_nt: TGCGCCAGCAGCCAAGGATCCGAGCGGGTAGCTTTCTTT; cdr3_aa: CASSQGSERVAFF
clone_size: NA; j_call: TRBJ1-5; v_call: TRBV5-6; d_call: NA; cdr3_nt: TGTGCCAGCAGCGAAGGACCCCGGGATCATGCCCAGCATTTT; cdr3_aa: CASSEGPRDHAQHF
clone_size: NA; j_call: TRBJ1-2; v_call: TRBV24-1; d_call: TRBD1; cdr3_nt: TGTGCCACCAGTGACCCCAGGGGGCCGGGTGGCTACACCTTC; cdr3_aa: CATSDPRGPGGYTF
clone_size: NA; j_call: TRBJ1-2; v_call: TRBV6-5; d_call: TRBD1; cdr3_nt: TGTGCCAGCAGTTACAAGGGGGCGGATGGCTACACCTTC; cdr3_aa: CASSYKGADGYTF
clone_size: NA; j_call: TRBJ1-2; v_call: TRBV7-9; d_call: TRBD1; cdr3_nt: TGTGCCAGGCTGGGACAGACTTATAACTATGGCTACACCTTC; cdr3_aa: CARLGQTYNYGYTF
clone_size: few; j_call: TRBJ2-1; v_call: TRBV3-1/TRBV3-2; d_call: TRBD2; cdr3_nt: TGTGCCAGCAGCCAAGTAAAGTGGCTAGCGGGGGGGCAAGACTCTCTTATCAACGAGCAGTTCTTC; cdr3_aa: CASSQVKWLAGGQDSLINEQFF
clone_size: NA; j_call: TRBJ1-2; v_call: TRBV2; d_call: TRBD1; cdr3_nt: TGTGCCCGAACCGGGACAGGAGATCCCTATGGCTACACCTTC; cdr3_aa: CARTGTGDPYGYTF
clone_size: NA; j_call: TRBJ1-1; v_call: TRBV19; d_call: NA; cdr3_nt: TGTGCCAGTGGGTATAATGGGGGAGAAGCTTTCTTT; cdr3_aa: CASGYNGGEAFF
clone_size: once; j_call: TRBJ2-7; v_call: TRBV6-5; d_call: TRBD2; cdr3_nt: TGTGCCAGCAGACCGGAGCGGGGGAGTACCTACGAGCAGTACTTC; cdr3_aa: CASRPERGSTYEQYF
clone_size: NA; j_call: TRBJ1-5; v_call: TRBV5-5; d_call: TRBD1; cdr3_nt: TGTGCCAGCAGCTCAGGGACAGGGGGTCAGCCCCAGCATTTT; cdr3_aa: CASSSGTGGQPQHF
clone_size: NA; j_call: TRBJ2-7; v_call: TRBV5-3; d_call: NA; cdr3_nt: TGTGCCAGAAGCTTGCCCCCCCACGAGCAGTACTTC; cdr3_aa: CARSLPPHEQYF
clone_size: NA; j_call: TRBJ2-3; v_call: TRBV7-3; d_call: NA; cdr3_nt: TGTGCCAGCAGCCGCGGGACCACCACAGATACGCAGTATTTT; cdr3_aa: CASSRGTTTDTQYF
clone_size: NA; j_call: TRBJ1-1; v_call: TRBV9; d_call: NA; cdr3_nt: TGTGCCAGCAGCGTGACCCCCCCTGTGATGGTGAACACTGAAGCTTTCTTT; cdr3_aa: CASSVTPPVMVNTEAFF
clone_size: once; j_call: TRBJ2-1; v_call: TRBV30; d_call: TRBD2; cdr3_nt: TGTGCCTGGAGTGTAACTAGCGGGGGGTACAATGAGCAGTTCTTC; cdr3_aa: CAWSVTSGGYNEQFF
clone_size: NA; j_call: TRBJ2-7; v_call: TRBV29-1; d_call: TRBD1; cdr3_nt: TGCAGCGCCGGACAGGGGGTCAACGAGCAGTACTTC; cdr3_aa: CSAGQGVNEQYF
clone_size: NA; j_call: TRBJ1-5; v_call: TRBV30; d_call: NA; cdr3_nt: TGTGCCTGGAGTGTAGGTAGGCTATCCCAGCCCCAGCATTTT; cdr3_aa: CAWSVGRLSQPQHF